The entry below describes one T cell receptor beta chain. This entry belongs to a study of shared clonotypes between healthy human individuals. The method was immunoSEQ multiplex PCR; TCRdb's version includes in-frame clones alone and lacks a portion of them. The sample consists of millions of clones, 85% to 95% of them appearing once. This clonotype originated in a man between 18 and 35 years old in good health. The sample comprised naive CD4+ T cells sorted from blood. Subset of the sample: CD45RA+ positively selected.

Written as DNA, the CDR3 is TGTGCCTGGAGTCCCCCCGGACAGCTAAACACCATATATTTT. Amino acids: CAWSPPGQLNTIYF. V is TRBV30 and J is TRBJ1-3; TRBD1 is a possible D gene (6 bases). Between the trimmed V and J ends, which lost 2 bases and 6 bases, there was a span of 14 bases. CDR1 and CDR2 from the germline V gene are GTSNPN and SVGIG (reference sequence). CDR3 length: 14 residues. Together with reference TRBV30 and TRBJ1-3, the CDR3 gives the full variable domain: SQTIHQWPATLVQPVGSPLSLECTVEGTSNPNLYWYRQAAGRGLQLLFYSVGIGQISSEVPQNLSASRPQDRQFILSSKKLLLSDSGFYLCAWSPPGQLNTIYFGEGSWLTVV.